The T cell receptor (beta chain) described here comes from a study of shared clonotypes between healthy human individuals (dated by TCRdb to the early 2020s). The study in broad terms: Two women and a few men aged 18 to 49 years were included in the cohort. Blood TCR repertoires of roughly five healthy adults were deeply sequenced to estimate repertoire size and the extent of clonotype sharing between individuals. Each donor's leukapheresis produced roughly between roughly 0.85 and 10 billion PBMCs. To increase sequencing depth and limit assay-specific biases, different laboratories used diverse techniques to prepare libraries and sequence TCR repertoires. For each donor, CD4 naive and CD4 memory were each given three plates, CD8 naive was given two plates, and CD8 memory was given one plate.

Using the deep immunoSEQ assay, TCR CDR3 regions were amplified from genomic DNA by multiplex PCR. Genomic DNA extracted from each cell subset was distributed evenly over all wells of several immunoSEQ 96-well plates, and each plate served as one replicate. For sorted subsets, around 0.2 ug genomic DNA, equal to 25,000 to 35,000 T cell genomes, was loaded into each replicate PCR. The purified libraries were quantified using a Qubit 3.0 fluorometer, sized with a Bioanalyzer 2100, and then quantified again using the KAPA Library Quantification kit. Every immunoSEQ 96-well plate was sequenced on a separate single-read 150-cycle Illumina NextSeq 550 flow cell. On the authors' methods: Because the immunoSEQ output included only junctional sequences and no quality scores, the filtering could not be the same as the filtering used for full-length reads. To assign V/J genes and CDR3, sequences were annotated using PyIR, a Python wrapper for IgBLAST v1.9, with IMGT germline references. Reads were removed for weak V/J assignments (E-value above 1e-6), missing CDR3, stop codons, out-of-frame junctions, or ambiguous translated residues. V3J clonotypes were defined by identical inferred V gene, J gene, and CDR3 amino acid sequence. Percentage overlap between repertoires was calculated by dividing the number of shared unique clonotypes by the size of the smaller repertoire. RTK rarefaction, the Chao1 estimator, and Recon v2.1 estimates of unobserved clonotypes were used to assess repertoire richness. OLGA was used to compute generation probabilities for all TCRbeta clonotypes that the gDNA method yielded from four donors. TCRdb limited this immuneACCESS table to in-frame rearrangements with V and J called. A share of clones is missing; checked studies link under half to unresolved V genes, and the rest is unexplained. V and J calls and clone size are those listed in that table; D and trimming were worked out from the DNA. A total of over a million clones appear in this sample, roughly 96% of them only once. Of the sample, 1.2% falls within the top ten clones.

Summary of the overall study and its limitations: When several donors were compared, the shared fraction of clonotypes was 5% to 6.5% for naive CD4, 3% to 4% for naive CD8, 2.3% for memory CD4, and roughly 0.4% for memory CD8. Sampling was restricted to blood, and TCR repertoires in tissues likely differ from the TCR repertoires found in blood. Pairwise subsampling indicated that sequencing depth was expected to affect the degree of clonotype sharing among donors. The small number of donors limited the genetic and exposure-history diversity represented. Compared with non-shared clonotypes, clonotypes shared by all four sorted-subset donors had higher generation probabilities. Even with the large sequencing depth, rarefaction of the sorted-subset datasets indicated that sequencing was incomplete. Larger estimated clonotype richness was generally found for naive subsets than for memory subsets.

Donors were healthy HIV-negative adults with no recently reported acute infections or vaccinations. Every donor was a Caucasian adult residing in Nashville, Tennessee, USA. Magnetic negative selection was used to enrich CD4+ T cells, after which naive cells were positively selected on CD45RA and the negative fraction became the memory subset. Blood was collected by leukapheresis, and PBMCs were isolated by Ficoll-Histopaque density gradient centrifugation and then cryopreserved in liquid nitrogen vapor phase. Analytical flow cytometry was used to check the purity and quantity of each magnetically sorted T cell population. From each sorted fraction, genomic DNA was isolated and quantified by UV absorbance on a Nanodrop 2000c. Of note for this clone: Its antigen is currently not known. Base qualities are missing; no much larger clone stands one base away.

CDR1 and CDR2 are drawn from the germline V gene: SNHLY, FYNNEI. From its cysteine to its phenylalanine, the CDR3 spans 15 amino acids. The sequence is cut down to CDR3 DNA, 45 bases in frame from base 1. Trimmed from V: 5 bases; trimmed from J: 7 bases; junction bases lacking a gene match: 12. The sample taken for sequencing was naive CD4+ T cells sorted from blood. Explained via the paper, the cell subset or site label denotes: CD45RA+ positively selected. The receptor was isolated from a man younger than 40 in good health. This receptor chain uses TRBV2 and TRBJ2-5; 8 bases in the middle match TRBD1. The bases read TGTGCCAGCAGTCCTATGGACAGGGATTTTGGGACCCAGTACTTC. Translated, this is CASSPMDRDFGTQYF.